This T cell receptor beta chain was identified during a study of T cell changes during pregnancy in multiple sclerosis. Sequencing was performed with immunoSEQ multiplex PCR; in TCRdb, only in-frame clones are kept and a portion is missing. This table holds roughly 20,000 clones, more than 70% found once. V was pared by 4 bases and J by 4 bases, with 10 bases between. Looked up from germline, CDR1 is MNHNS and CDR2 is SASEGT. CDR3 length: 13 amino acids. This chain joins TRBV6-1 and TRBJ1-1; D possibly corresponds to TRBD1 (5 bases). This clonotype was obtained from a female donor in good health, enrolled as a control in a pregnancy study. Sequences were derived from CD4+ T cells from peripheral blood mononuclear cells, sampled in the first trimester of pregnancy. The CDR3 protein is CASSGWGGTEAFF. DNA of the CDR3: TGTGCCAGCAGTGGATGGGGGGGCACTGAAGCTTTCTTT.